Presented here are 10 T cell receptor beta chains from one specimen sequenced in a study of blood T cell repertoires in COVID-19. Data came from immunoSEQ multiplex PCR; TCRdb stores just in-frame clones and leaves some out. The table records 40,000 to 60,000 clones, 84% of them present only once. The sample taken for sequencing was peripheral blood. The receptors come from a man aged 50 to 60 with active COVID-19.

This chain joins TRBV7-9 and TRBJ1-4, with no clear D. The germline V and J ends were trimmed by 4 bases and 7 bases, with 16 bases remaining between them. The V gene's germline CDR1 is SEHNR and CDR2 FQNEAQ (reference sequence). The CDR3 totals 15 residues. The CDR3 protein is CASSYNERVGEKLFF. The CDR3 region has the DNA TGTGCCAGCAGCTATAACGAGAGGGTGGGTGAAAAACTGTTTTTT.

V gene TRBV5-5 combines with J gene TRBJ2-2, with D unclear. CDR3 length equals 15 residues. The germline gives CDR1 SGHKS, CDR2 YYEKEE (reference sequence). With 0 bases removed from V and 1 base from J, the gap between germline ends came to 7 bases. This chain's CDR3 is CASSLVPGNTGELFF. The CDR3 DNA reads as TGTGCCAGCAGCTTGGTCCCCGGGAACACCGGGGAGCTGTTTTTT. The whole variable domain, filled in from reference TRBV5-5 and TRBJ2-2, reads DAGVTQSPTHLIKTRGQQVTLRCSPISGHKSVSWYQQVLGQGPQFIFQYYEKEERGRGNFPDRFSARQFPNYSSELNVNALLLGDSALYLCASSLVPGNTGELFFGEGSRLTVL.

The CDR3 nucleotides read TGTGCCATCCGGGAAATGGTTTGGTCGAATACCTACGAGCAGTACTTC. Translation: CAIREMVWSNTYEQYF. This chain uses TRBV24-1 with TRBJ2-7; TRBD2 might be the D (5 bases). CDR3 length: 16 residues. Trimming took off 11 bases at V and 2 bases at J, with 24 bases between the two ends. From germline, CDR1 is KGHDR and CDR2 SFDVKD.

The chain combines TRBV5-6 with TRBJ2-1, with D tentatively TRBD1 (7 bases). The CDR3 is made up of 15 amino acids. Trimming removed 9 bases at V and 7 bases at J, with 23 bases between. The germline CDR1 and CDR2 sequences are SGHDT and YYEEEE. The CDR3 sequence is CATYPRGDGVNEQFF. CDR3 nucleotide sequence: TGTGCCACCTACCCCAGGGGGGACGGGGTGAATGAGCAGTTCTTC.

This sequence joins TRBV6-5 and TRBJ2-3; D perhaps matches TRBD2 (6 bases). Germline lookup yields CDR1 MNHEY and CDR2 SVGAGI. Trimming left V 6 bases short and J 3 bases short, with 13 bases between. The CDR3 loop spans 14 amino acids. The DNA for the CDR3 is TGTGCCAGCAGCGGAGTGCGGGGAACAGATACGCAGTATTTT. Amino acid sequence: CASSGVRGTDTQYF.

This clone appeared a few times. This chain joins TRBV4-2 and TRBJ2-7; 8 bases map to TRBD2. Unmatched junction bases numbered 7, after V lost 4 bases and J lost 2 bases. The CDR3 runs to 15 residues. CDR1 is LGHNA, CDR2 YNFKEQ, per germline. This chain's CDR3 is CASSLSAGAAYEQYF. The CDR3 nucleotides are TGTGCCAGCAGCCTATCAGCGGGGGCCGCCTACGAGCAGTACTTC.

This chain connects TRBV4-1 to TRBJ2-1; TRBD1 aligns across 7 bases. V shed 4 bases and J 3 bases; nucleotides not matched to a gene: 9. The CDR3 is 16 amino acids. In germline, CDR1 is MGHRA, CDR2 YSYEKL. CDR3 sequence: CASSPMLRTGYNEQFF. The CDR3 DNA reads as TGCGCCAGCAGCCCGATGCTTCGGACAGGCTACAATGAGCAGTTCTTC.

This chain joins TRBV19 and TRBJ2-2; possibly TRBD1 for D (5 bases). V dropped 3 bases and J dropped 3 bases, with 8 bases sitting between them. Germline values: CDR1 LNHDA, CDR2 SQIVND (reference sequence). The length of the CDR3 is 14 residues. This CDR3 is CASSMGRDTGELFF. CDR3 coding DNA: TGTGCCAGTAGTATGGGCAGGGACACCGGGGAGCTGTTTTTT.

V gene TRBV15 combines with J gene TRBJ2-5; 11 bases agree with TRBD1. Germline V gives CDR1 LNHNV, CDR2 YYDKDF (reference sequence). The CDR3 extends over 18 amino acids. V lost 1 base and J lost 3; bases outside the gene matches: 10. In nucleotides, the CDR3 is TGTGCCACCAGCAGAGGCGGTTGGGGACAGGGGGTAAAAGAGACCCAGTACTTC. It codes for CATSRGGWGQGVKETQYF.

The chain recombines TRBV2 with TRBJ1-1; a possible D gene is TRBD1 (6 bases). Germline V gene data show CDR1 as SNHLY and CDR2 as FYNNEI. The CDR3 runs 13 residues. V lost 6 bases and J lost 0, with 8 bases in between. The CDR3 coding sequence is TGTGCCAGCAGAGGACAGTTGAACACTGAAGCTTTCTTT. Translation: CASRGQLNTEAFF.